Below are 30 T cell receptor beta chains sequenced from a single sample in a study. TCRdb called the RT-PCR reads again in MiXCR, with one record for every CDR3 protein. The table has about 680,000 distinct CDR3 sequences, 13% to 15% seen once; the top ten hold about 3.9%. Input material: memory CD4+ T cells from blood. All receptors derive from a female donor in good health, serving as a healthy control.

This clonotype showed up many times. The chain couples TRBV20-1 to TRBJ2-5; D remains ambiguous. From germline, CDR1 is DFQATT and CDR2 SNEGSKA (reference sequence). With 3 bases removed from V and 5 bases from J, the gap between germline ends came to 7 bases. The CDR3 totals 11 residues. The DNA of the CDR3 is TGCAGTGCTAGCGCTGTGGAGACCCAGTACTTC. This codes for CSASAVETQYF.

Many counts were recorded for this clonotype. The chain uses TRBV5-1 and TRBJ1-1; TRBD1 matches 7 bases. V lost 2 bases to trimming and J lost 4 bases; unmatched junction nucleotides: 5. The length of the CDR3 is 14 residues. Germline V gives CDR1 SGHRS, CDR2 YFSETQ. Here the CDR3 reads CASSFLTGATEAFF. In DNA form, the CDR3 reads TGCGCCAGCAGCTTCCTCACAGGGGCCACTGAAGCTTTCTTT. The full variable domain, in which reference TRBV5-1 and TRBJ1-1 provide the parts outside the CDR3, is KAGVTQTPRYLIKTRGQQVTLSCSPISGHRSVSWYQQTPGQGLQFLFEYFSETQRNKGNFPGRFSGRQFSNSRSEMNVSTLELGDSALYLCASSFLTGATEAFFGQGTRLTVV.

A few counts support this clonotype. The CDR3 region is CASSYSTGLGNQPQHF. CDR3 sequence (DNA): TGTGCCAGCAGTTACTCGACTGGGTTGGGCAATCAGCCCCAGCATTTT. The chain has TRBV6-6 and TRBJ1-5; D gene unclear. The germline CDR1 and CDR2 sequences are MNHNY and SVGAGI (reference sequence). V was trimmed by 0 bases and J by 2 bases, leaving 11 bases between them. This CDR3 spans 16 amino acids.

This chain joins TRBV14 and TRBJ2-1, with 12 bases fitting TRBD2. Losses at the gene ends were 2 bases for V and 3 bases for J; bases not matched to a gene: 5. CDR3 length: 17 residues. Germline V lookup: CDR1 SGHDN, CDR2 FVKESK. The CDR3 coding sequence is TGTGCCAGCAGCCAATTTAAGACTAGCGGGAGCTACAATGAGCAGTTCTTC. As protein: CASSQFKTSGSYNEQFF.

The CDR3 protein is CASISDGSNQPQHF. CDR3 nucleotide sequence: TGTGCCAGCATTTCGGACGGAAGCAATCAGCCCCAGCATTTT. The chain carries TRBV6-2 or TRBV6-3 and TRBJ1-5, with D uncertain. Germline V gene sequence: CDR1 MNHEY, CDR2 SVGEGT. The CDR3 totals 14 residues. V was trimmed by 7 bases and J by 1 base, leaving 11 bases between them.

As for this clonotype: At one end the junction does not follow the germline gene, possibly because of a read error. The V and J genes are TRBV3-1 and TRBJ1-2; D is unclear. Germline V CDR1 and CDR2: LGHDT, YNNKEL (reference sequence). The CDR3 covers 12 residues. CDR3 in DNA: TGTGCCAGAAGCCAAGCCAACTATGGCTACACCTTC. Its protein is CARSQANYGYTF.

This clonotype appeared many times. CDR3 amino acids: CASINTDTQYF. The CDR3, as DNA: TGTGCCAGCATCAACACAGATACGCAGTATTTT. The chain has TRBV28 and TRBJ2-3; D is uncertain. Germline-derived CDR1 and CDR2 are MDHEN and SYDVKM. Trimming took 7 bases from V and 2 from J, leaving 4 bases between them. The CDR3 runs 11 residues.

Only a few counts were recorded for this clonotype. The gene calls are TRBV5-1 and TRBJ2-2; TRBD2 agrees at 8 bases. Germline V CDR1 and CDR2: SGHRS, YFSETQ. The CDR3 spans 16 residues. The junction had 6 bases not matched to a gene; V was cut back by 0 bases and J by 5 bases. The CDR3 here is CASSLGAGDGTGELFF. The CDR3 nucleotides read TGCGCCAGCAGCTTGGGAGCGGGAGATGGAACCGGGGAGCTGTTTTTT.

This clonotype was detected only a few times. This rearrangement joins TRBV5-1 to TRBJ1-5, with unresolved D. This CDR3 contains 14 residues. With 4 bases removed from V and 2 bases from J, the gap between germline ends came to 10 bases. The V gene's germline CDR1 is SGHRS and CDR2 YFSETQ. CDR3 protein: CASSRWYGNQPQHF. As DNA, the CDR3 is TGCGCCAGCAGCCGGTGGTACGGCAATCAGCCCCAGCATTTT. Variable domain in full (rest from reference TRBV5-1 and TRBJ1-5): KAGVTQTPRYLIKTRGQQVTLSCSPISGHRSVSWYQQTPGQGLQFLFEYFSETQRNKGNFPGRFSGRQFSNSRSEMNVSTLELGDSALYLCASSRWYGNQPQHFGDGTRLSIL.

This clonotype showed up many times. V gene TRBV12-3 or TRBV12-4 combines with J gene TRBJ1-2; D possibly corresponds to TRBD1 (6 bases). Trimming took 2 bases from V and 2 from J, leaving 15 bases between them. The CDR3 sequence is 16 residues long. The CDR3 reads CASSLRGGTTNYGYTF. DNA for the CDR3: TGTGCCAGCAGTTTACGTGGGGGGACAACGAACTATGGCTACACCTTC.

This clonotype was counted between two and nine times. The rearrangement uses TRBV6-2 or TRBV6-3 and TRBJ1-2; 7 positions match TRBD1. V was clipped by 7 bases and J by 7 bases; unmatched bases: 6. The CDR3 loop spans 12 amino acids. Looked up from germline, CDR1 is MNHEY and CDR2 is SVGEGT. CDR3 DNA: TGTGCCAGCACCCCAAGGACAGGTGGCTACACCTTC. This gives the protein CASTPRTGGYTF.

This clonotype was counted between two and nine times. Here the CDR3 reads CASSDQANYGYTF. CDR3 DNA sequence: TGTGCCAGCAGTGACCAAGCTAACTATGGCTACACCTTC. The chain links TRBV6-1 to TRBJ1-2; D remains ambiguous. V lost 3 bases, J lost 0 bases, and 5 bases lay in between. Germline V gene sequence: CDR1 MNHNS, CDR2 SASEGT. This CDR3 contains 13 residues.

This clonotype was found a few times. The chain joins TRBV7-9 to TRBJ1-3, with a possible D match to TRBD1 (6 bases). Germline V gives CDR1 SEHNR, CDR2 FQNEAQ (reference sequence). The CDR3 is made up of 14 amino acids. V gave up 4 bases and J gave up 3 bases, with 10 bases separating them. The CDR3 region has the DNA TGTGCCAGCAGCTCCAGGGGTCGTGGAAACACCATATATTTT. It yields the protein CASSSRGRGNTIYF.

The DNA of the CDR3 is TGTGCCAGCAGTCATTCCGGGACCACCACAGATACGCAGTATTTT. Its protein is CASSHSGTTTDTQYF. The gene calls are TRBV27 and TRBJ2-3; D may match TRBD1 or TRBD2 (5 bases each). V was clipped by 5 bases and J by 2 bases, with 14 bases between them. In germline, CDR1 is MNHEY, CDR2 SMNVEV (reference sequence). The CDR3 sequence is 15 residues long.

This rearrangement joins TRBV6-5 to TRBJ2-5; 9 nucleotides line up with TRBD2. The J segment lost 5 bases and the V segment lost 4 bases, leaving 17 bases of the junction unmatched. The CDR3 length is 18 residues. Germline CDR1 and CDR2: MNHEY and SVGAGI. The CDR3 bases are TGTGCCAGCAGTTTAGCGGGAGATCGGATGTCGGGGCTGGAGACCCAGTACTTC. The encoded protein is CASSLAGDRMSGLETQYF.

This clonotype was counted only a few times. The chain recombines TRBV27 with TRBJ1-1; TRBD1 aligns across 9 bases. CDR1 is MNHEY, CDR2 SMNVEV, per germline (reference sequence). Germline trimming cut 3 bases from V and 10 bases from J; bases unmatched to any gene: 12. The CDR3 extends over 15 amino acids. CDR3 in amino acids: CASSFRGTGKVRAFF. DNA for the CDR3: TGTGCCAGCAGTTTTAGGGGGACAGGGAAAGTTAGAGCTTTCTTT.

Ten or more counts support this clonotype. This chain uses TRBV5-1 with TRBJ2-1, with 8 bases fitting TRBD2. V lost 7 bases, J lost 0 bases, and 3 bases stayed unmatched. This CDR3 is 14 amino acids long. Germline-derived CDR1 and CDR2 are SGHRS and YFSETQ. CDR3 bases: TGCGCCAGCGGAACTAGCGGCTCCTACAATGAGCAGTTCTTC. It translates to CASGTSGSYNEQFF.

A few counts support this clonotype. The CDR3 nucleotides are TGTGCCAGCAGTGACACGAATTCACCCCTCCACTTT. Protein sequence: CASSDTNSPLHF. This chain connects TRBV2 to TRBJ1-6, with no clear D. Trimming stripped 3 bases from V and 7 bases from J, with 4 bases between. The germline gives CDR1 SNHLY, CDR2 FYNNEI. The CDR3 covers 12 residues.

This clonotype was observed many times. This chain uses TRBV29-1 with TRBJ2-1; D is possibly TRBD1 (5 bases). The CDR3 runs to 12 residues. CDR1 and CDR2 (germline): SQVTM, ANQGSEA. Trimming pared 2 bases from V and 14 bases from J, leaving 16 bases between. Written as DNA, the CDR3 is TGCAGCGTTGAAAACCGGACAAGGTCTAAGTTCTTC. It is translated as CSVENRTRSKFF.

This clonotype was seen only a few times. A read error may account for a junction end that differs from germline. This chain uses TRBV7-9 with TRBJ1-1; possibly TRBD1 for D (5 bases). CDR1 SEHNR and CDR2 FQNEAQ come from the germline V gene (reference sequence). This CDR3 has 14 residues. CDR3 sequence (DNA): TGTGCCAGCAGCATAGCATGGGGGGACACTGAAGCTTTCTTT. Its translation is CASSIAWGDTEAFF.

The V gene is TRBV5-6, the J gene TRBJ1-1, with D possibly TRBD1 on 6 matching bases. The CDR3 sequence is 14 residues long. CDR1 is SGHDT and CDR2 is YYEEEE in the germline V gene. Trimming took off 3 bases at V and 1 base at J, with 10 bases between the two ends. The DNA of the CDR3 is TGTGCCAGCAGCTCAGAAGGGGGGAACACTGAAGCTTTCTTT. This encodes CASSSEGGNTEAFF.

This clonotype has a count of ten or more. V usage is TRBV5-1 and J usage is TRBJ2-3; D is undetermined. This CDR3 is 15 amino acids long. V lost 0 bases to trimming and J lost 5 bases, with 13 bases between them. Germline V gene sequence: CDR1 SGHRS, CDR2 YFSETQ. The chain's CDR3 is CASSLAGPLEDTQYF. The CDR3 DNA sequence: TGCGCCAGCAGCTTGGCAGGCCCATTAGAAGATACGCAGTATTTT.

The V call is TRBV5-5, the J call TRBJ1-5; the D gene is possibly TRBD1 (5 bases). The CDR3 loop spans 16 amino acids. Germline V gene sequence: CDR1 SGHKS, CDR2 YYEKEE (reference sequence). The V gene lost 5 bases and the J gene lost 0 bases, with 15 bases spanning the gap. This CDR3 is CASSWGGADSNQPQHF. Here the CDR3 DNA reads TGTGCCAGCAGTTGGGGGGGAGCTGATAGCAATCAGCCCCAGCATTTT.

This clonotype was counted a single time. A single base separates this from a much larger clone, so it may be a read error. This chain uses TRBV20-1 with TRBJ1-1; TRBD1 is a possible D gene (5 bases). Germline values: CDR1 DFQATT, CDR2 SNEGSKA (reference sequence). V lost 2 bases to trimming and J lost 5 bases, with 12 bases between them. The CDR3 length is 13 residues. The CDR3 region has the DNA TGCAGTGCTAGACCCGGGGCTGAAACTGAAGCTTTCTTT. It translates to CSARPGAETEAFF.

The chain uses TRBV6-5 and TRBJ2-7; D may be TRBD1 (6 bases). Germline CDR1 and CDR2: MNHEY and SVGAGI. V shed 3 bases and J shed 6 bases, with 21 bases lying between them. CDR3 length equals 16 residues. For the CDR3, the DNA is TGTGCCAGCAGTTATTCCGCGTATGGGGGCTCGTTCGAGCAGTACTTC. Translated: CASSYSAYGGSFEQYF.

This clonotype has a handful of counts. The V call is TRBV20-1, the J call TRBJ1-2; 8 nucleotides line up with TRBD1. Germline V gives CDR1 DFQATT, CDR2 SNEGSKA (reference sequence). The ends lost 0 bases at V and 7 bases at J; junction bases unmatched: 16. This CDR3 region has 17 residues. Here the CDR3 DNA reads TGCAGTGCTAGAGATGGAAGAGACTCCAGGGGGCGCGGTGGCTACACCTTC. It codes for CSARDGRDSRGRGGYTF.

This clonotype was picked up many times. CDR3 sequence (DNA): TGTGCCAGCAGCCGGGGGGCTAGCGGGAGCTTCCTCTCCTACGAGCAGTACTTC. Its protein product is CASSRGASGSFLSYEQYF. The chain links TRBV6-5 to TRBJ2-7; 10 bases align to TRBD2. Losses at the gene ends were 6 bases for V and 0 bases for J; bases not matched to a gene: 14. The CDR3 sequence is 18 residues long. The germline V gene encodes CDR1 MNHEY and CDR2 SVGAGI.

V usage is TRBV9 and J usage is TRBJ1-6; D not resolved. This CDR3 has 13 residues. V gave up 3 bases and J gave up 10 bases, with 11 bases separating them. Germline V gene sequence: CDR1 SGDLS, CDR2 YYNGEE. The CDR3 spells CASSATWESPLHF. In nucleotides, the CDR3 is TGTGCCAGCAGCGCCACCTGGGAATCACCCCTCCACTTT.

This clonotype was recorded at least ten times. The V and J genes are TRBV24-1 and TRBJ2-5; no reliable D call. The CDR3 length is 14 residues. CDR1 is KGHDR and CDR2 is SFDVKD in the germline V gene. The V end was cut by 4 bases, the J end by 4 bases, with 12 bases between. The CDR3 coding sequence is TGTGCCACCAGTGAGCCGGCTTCGGGAGAGACCCAGTACTTC. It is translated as CATSEPASGETQYF.

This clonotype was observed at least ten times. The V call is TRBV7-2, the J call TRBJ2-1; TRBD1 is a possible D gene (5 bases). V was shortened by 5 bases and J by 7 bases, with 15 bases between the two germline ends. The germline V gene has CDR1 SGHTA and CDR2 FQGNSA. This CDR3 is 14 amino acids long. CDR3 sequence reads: CASSPNQGINEQFF. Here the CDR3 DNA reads TGTGCCAGCAGCCCCAACCAGGGAATAAATGAGCAGTTCTTC.